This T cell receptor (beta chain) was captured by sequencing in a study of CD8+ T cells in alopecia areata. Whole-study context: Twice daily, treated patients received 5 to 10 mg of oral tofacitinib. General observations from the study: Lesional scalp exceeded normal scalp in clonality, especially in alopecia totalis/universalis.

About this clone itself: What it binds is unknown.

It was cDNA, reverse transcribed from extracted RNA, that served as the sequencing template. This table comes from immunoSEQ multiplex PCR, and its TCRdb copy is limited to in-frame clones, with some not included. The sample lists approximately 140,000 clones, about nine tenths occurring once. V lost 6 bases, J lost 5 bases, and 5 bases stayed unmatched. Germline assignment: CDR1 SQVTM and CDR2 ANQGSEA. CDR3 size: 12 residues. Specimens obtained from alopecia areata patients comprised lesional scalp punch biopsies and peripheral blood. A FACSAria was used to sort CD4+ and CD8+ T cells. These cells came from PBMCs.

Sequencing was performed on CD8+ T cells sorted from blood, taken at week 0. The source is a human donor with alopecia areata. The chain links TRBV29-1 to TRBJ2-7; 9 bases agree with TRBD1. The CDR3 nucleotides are TGCAGCGTGGGGACAGGGAGCAACGAGCAGTACTTC. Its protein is CSVGTGSNEQYF.